A single sample gave rise to the 30 T cell receptor beta chains below, sequenced in a study of blood T cell repertoires in COVID-19. Sequencing used immunoSEQ multiplex PCR; TCRdb keeps in-frame clones, though not all of them. The table includes around 200,000 clones, 84% detected once. The sample consisted of peripheral blood. Receptors originate from a human donor in a cohort sampled during active COVID-19.

This chain joins TRBV5-6 and TRBJ2-7, with a tentative D call TRBD1 (6 bases). The CDR3 extends over 14 amino acids. CDR1 and CDR2 (germline): SGHDT, YYEEEE. The V end was cut by 1 base, the J end by 3 bases, with 11 bases between. CDR3 region: CASSLSTGYYEQYF. CDR3 DNA: TGTGCCAGCAGCTTGTCCACAGGGTACTACGAGCAGTACTTC.

CDR3 coding DNA: TGTGCCAGTAGTATTCCGGGACAGGGGTACGAGCAGTACTTC. Amino acid sequence: CASSIPGQGYEQYF. The chain couples TRBV19 to TRBJ2-7, with 10 positions matching TRBD1. CDR1 LNHDA and CDR2 SQIVND come from the germline V gene (reference sequence). This CDR3 contains 14 residues. The V and J ends lost 3 bases and 4 bases, in that order; junction bases with no gene match: 3.

The chain combines TRBV7-2 with TRBJ2-3; 8 bases fit TRBD2. This CDR3 comprises 15 residues. CDR1 is SGHTA, CDR2 FQGNSA, per germline. V lost 7 bases, J lost 2 bases, and 8 bases stayed unmatched. CDR3 protein: CASTSGLESTDTQYF. The CDR3 nucleotides are TGTGCCAGCACCTCGGGACTAGAGTCCACAGATACGCAGTATTTT.

V and J are TRBV13 and TRBJ1-1; possible D gene TRBD1, 6 bases. Germline CDR1 reads PRHDT; CDR2 reads FYEKMQ (reference sequence). The CDR3 contains 13 residues. V was pared by 5 bases and J by 3 bases, with 10 bases between. The CDR3 nucleotides read TGTGCCAGCAGCACGAGGGGGTACACTGAAGCTTTCTTT. It yields the protein CASSTRGYTEAFF. Looking up the rest from reference TRBV13 and TRBJ1-1 gives the full variable domain: AAGVIQSPRHLIKEKRETATLKCYPIPRHDTVYWYQQGPGQDPQFLISFYEKMQSDKGSIPDRFSAQQFSDYHSELNMSSLELGDSALYFCASSTRGYTEAFFGQGTRLTVV.

The chain employs TRBV2 and TRBJ1-2, with 9 bases identical to TRBD1. V trimming: 10 bases; J trimming: 7 bases; junction bases outside the gene matches: 7. This CDR3 spans 12 amino acids. Germline V CDR1 and CDR2: SNHLY, FYNNEI. CDR3 sequence reads: CANLQGAGGYTF. The CDR3 nucleotides read TGTGCCAACCTACAGGGGGCGGGTGGCTACACCTTC.

J is TRBJ2-7 and V is TRBV5-1; the D gene is possibly TRBD2 (7 bases). The CDR3 totals 15 residues. V lost 0 bases, J lost 4 bases, and 14 bases lay in between. Germline CDR1 and CDR2: SGHRS and YFSETQ. The chain's CDR3 is CASSLAGGYPYEQYF. Here the CDR3 DNA reads TGCGCCAGCAGCTTGGCGGGGGGCTACCCTTACGAGCAGTACTTC.

This sequence joins TRBV7-2 and TRBJ2-5, with 7 bases aligning to TRBD2. The V gene's germline CDR1 is SGHTA and CDR2 FQGNSA. The CDR3 totals 14 residues. After removal of 3 bases from V and 3 bases from J, the junction contained 4 bases not matched to a gene. The DNA for the CDR3 is TGTGCCAGCAGCTTCTCAGGACTAGAAGAGACCCAGTACTTC. Translating it yields CASSFSGLEETQYF. The whole variable domain, remainder taken from reference TRBV7-2 and TRBJ2-5, is GAGVSQSPSNKVTEKGKDVELRCDPISGHTALYWYRQSLGQGLEFLIYFQGNSAPDKSGLPSDRFSAERTGGSVSTLTIQRTQQEDSAVYLCASSFSGLEETQYFGPGTRLLVL.

The chain couples TRBV9 to TRBJ2-1; D call uncertain. The V end lost 3 bases, the J end lost 10 bases, and 14 bases lay between the germline ends. The CDR3 totals 13 residues. CDR1 is SGDLS and CDR2 is YYNGEE in the germline V gene. CDR3 sequence reads: CASSGGVGSEQFF. DNA of the CDR3: TGTGCCAGCAGCGGAGGTGTAGGAAGCGAGCAGTTCTTC.

The chain carries TRBV6-5 and TRBJ1-1; tentative D call: TRBD1 (5 bases). The CDR3 sequence is 13 residues long. In germline, CDR1 is MNHEY, CDR2 SVGAGI. The V gene lost 5 bases and the J gene lost 1 base, with 8 bases spanning the gap. The CDR3 bases are TGTGCCAGCAGTACAGGACCGAACACTGAAGCTTTCTTT. Amino acids: CASSTGPNTEAFF.

This clone showed up just a few times. The V call is TRBV4-1, the J call TRBJ2-3; 10 nucleotides match TRBD2. CDR3 length: 18 amino acids. Germline V CDR1 and CDR2: MGHRA, YSYEKL. V trimming: 1 base; J trimming: 2 bases; junction bases outside the gene matches: 9. The DNA for the CDR3 is TGCGCCAGCAGCCAAGGGTGGGCTAGCGGGGGATCCACAGATACGCAGTATTTT. Translation gives CASSQGWASGGSTDTQYF.

This sequence joins TRBV18 and TRBJ2-7; TRBD1 aligns across 11 bases. Germline loops: CDR1 KGHSH, CDR2 LQKENI. The CDR3 is 17 residues long. The junction had 8 bases not matched to a gene; V was cut back by 3 bases and J by 1 base. CDR3 region: CASSPRSGTGGSYEQYF. The CDR3 DNA reads TGTGCCAGCTCACCTCGGAGTGGGACAGGGGGTTCCTACGAGCAGTACTTC.

Here the CDR3 reads CASSLPASGGDTQYF. CDR3 in DNA: TGTGCCAGCAGCTTGCCTGCTAGCGGGGGTGATACGCAGTATTTT. The V call is TRBV5-4, the J call TRBJ2-3; 10 bases line up with TRBD2. V lost 1 base and J lost 6; bases outside the gene matches: 5. Looked up from germline, CDR1 is SGHNT and CDR2 is YYREEE (reference sequence). The CDR3 is 15 residues long.

This chain joins TRBV10-3 and TRBJ1-2, with D tentatively TRBD1 (5 bases). Germline CDR1 and CDR2: ENHRY and SYGVKD. Trimming removed 5 bases at V and 4 bases at J, with 8 bases between. The CDR3 loop spans 12 amino acids. As DNA, the CDR3 is TGTGCCATCAGTCAGGGAAGCTATGGCTACACCTTC. Encoded protein: CAISQGSYGYTF.

This clone has a handful of counts. Other DNA sequences in the sample encode the same CDR3. CDR3 sequence: CASSRPGTSGGQETQYF. The CDR3, as DNA: TGTGCCAGCAGCCGACCAGGGACTAGCGGGGGGCAAGAGACCCAGTACTTC. The rearrangement uses TRBV3-1 (or the pseudogene TRBV3-2) and TRBJ2-5; 15 positions match TRBD2. J lost 2 bases, V lost 4 bases, and 5 bases had no gene match. The V gene's germline CDR1 is LGHDT and CDR2 YNNKEL (reference sequence). This CDR3 has 17 residues.

This clone has only one observation. The J gene is TRBJ2-5, the V gene TRBV7-9; possible D gene TRBD2, 6 bases. The germline CDR1 and CDR2 sequences are SEHNR and FQNEAQ (reference sequence). Deletions cut 5 bases from V and 5 bases from J, with 15 bases between. This CDR3 comprises 14 residues. The DNA for the CDR3 is TGTGCCAGCAGCGGACTTGCGGGGTCGGAGACCCAGTACTTC. Translated: CASSGLAGSETQYF.

The chain has TRBV18 and TRBJ1-2; 7 nucleotides line up with TRBD1. J gave up 8 bases and V 2 bases, and 8 bases lay outside the gene matches. The CDR3 covers 14 residues. CDR1 is KGHSH, CDR2 LQKENI, per germline. The CDR3 reads CASSPLDRISGYTF. The CDR3 coding sequence is TGTGCCAGCTCACCATTGGACAGGATTTCCGGCTACACCTTC.

This clone was found once. V is TRBV12-3 or TRBV12-4 and J is TRBJ2-3; D gene unclear. The CDR3 has 12 residues. Trimming took 7 bases from V and 6 from J, leaving 11 bases between them. This CDR3 is CASNAYGDTQYF. The CDR3, as DNA: TGTGCCAGCAACGCCTACGGGGATACGCAGTATTTT.

This chain uses TRBV28 with TRBJ2-2; D gene unclear. The CDR3 sequence is 13 residues long. Deletions cut 8 bases from V and 0 bases from J, with 7 bases between. Germline values: CDR1 MDHEN, CDR2 SYDVKM. CDR3 amino acids: CASGDANTGELFF. CDR3 nucleotide sequence: TGTGCCAGCGGAGATGCGAACACCGGGGAGCTGTTTTTT. The whole variable domain, filled in from reference TRBV28 and TRBJ2-2, reads DVKVTQSSRYLVKRTGEKVFLECVQDMDHENMFWYRQDPGLGLRLIYFSYDVKMKEKGDIPEGYSVSREKKERFSLILESASTNQTSMYLCASGDANTGELFFGEGSRLTVL.

This chain connects TRBV24-1 to TRBJ2-7; 8 bases map to TRBD1. The CDR3 extends over 13 amino acids. Germline CDR1 and CDR2: KGHDR and SFDVKD. V shed 8 bases, J shed 4 bases, and the junction held 6 bases outside the gene matches. For the CDR3, the DNA is TGTGCCACCACCCGGGACAGGCTATACGAGCAGTACTTC. Protein product: CATTRDRLYEQYF.

V is TRBV5-6 and J is TRBJ2-2; TRBD1 matches at 9 bases. Trimming took 2 bases from V and 1 from J; bases not matched to a gene: 6. This CDR3 has 17 amino acids. CDR1 is SGHDT, CDR2 YYEEEE, per germline. CDR3 sequence reads: CASSFGAGQGNTGELFF. Here the CDR3 DNA reads TGTGCCAGCAGCTTTGGCGCGGGACAGGGGAACACCGGGGAGCTGTTTTTT.

For the CDR3, the DNA is TGTGCCAGCAGCCCCCCGGACACGCCTTCGGACGAGCAGTACTTC. Residues: CASSPPDTPSDEQYF. The chain is built from TRBV9 and TRBJ2-7; D may be TRBD1 (5 bases). The germline V gene encodes CDR1 SGDLS and CDR2 YYNGEE. The CDR3 spans 15 residues. With 4 bases removed from V and 5 bases from J, the gap between germline ends came to 19 bases.

As regards this clone: Other DNA sequences in the sample encode the same CDR3. The V call is TRBV7-2, the J call TRBJ1-1; D is unresolved. The CDR3 contains 14 residues. V was trimmed by 1 base and J by 1 base, leaving 7 bases between them. The germline gives CDR1 SGHTA, CDR2 FQGNSA. CDR3 sequence reads: CASSLGGENTEAFF. The CDR3 bases are TGTGCCAGCAGCTTAGGGGGAGAGAACACTGAAGCTTTCTTT.

The rearrangement links TRBV5-8 to TRBJ1-4; TRBD1 matches at 9 bases. Germline CDR1 SGHTS, CDR2 YDEGEE. The CDR3 consists of 15 residues. The V gene end was trimmed by 0 bases and the J gene end by 7 bases; junction bases not matched to a gene: 4. The DNA of the CDR3 is TGTGCCAGCAGCTTGGTGGGACAGGGATCTGAAAAACTGTTTTTT. Amino acids: CASSLVGQGSEKLFF.

The chain links TRBV7-3 to TRBJ2-5; TRBD1 matches 9 bases. Germline CDR1 SGHTA, CDR2 FQGTGA. The CDR3 is 15 residues long. V lost 5 bases, J lost 2 bases, and 6 bases stayed unmatched. This CDR3 reads CASSLTGGRQETQYF. CDR3 DNA: TGTGCCAGCAGCCTCACAGGGGGCAGACAAGAGACCCAGTACTTC.

This clone was picked up a small number of times. The genes are TRBV5-6 and TRBJ2-1, with TRBD2 as a possible D gene (5 bases). Per germline, CDR1 SGHDT and CDR2 YYEEEE. The CDR3 loop spans 13 amino acids. Trimming stripped 3 bases from V and 9 bases from J, with 13 bases between. This CDR3 reads CASSSPGLAEQFF. CDR3 in DNA: TGTGCCAGCAGCTCCCCCGGACTGGCTGAGCAGTTCTTC.

The chain has TRBV7-2 and TRBJ1-6, with D possibly matching TRBD1 (6 bases). CDR1 SGHTA and CDR2 FQGNSA come from the germline V gene. Between the trimmed V and J ends, which lost 1 base and 9 bases, there was a span of 19 bases. The CDR3 length is 17 residues. The CDR3 sequence is CASSLVSGRGFVSPLHF. DNA of the CDR3: TGTGCCAGCAGCTTAGTAAGTGGCAGGGGATTTGTTTCACCCCTCCACTTT.

The chain has TRBV4-1 and TRBJ2-7, with D tentatively TRBD1 (6 bases). Deletions cut 1 base from V and 2 bases from J, with 12 bases between. The CDR3 consists of 15 residues. Germline loops: CDR1 MGHRA, CDR2 YSYEKL. CDR3 sequence reads: CASSQVGTRAYEQYF. The CDR3 coding sequence is TGCGCCAGCAGCCAAGTAGGGACACGAGCCTACGAGCAGTACTTC.

This chain connects TRBV6-5 to TRBJ2-7; no reliable D call. Germline CDR1 is MNHEY and CDR2 is SVGAGI. V was clipped by 10 bases and J by 0 bases, with 10 bases between them. The CDR3 is 12 amino acids. CDR3 nucleotides: TGTGCCATAGACTTCTACTCCTACGAGCAGTACTTC. This sequence encodes CAIDFYSYEQYF.

J is TRBJ2-7 and V is TRBV7-2, with 10 bases matching TRBD2. Trimming took 5 bases from V and 4 from J; bases not matched to a gene: 8. Germline V gives CDR1 SGHTA, CDR2 FQGNSA. CDR3 length: 15 amino acids. CDR3 nucleotide sequence: TGTGCCAGCAGCATTACTAGCGGGGAACTATACGAGCAGTACTTC. It yields the protein CASSITSGELYEQYF. Complete variable domain (other parts from reference TRBV7-2 and TRBJ2-7): GAGVSQSPSNKVTEKGKDVELRCDPISGHTALYWYRQSLGQGLEFLIYFQGNSAPDKSGLPSDRFSAERTGGSVSTLTIQRTQQEDSAVYLCASSITSGELYEQYFGPGTRLTVT.

This clone was recorded only once. The chain carries TRBV6-6 and TRBJ2-5, with unresolved D. The CDR3 length is 14 residues. Germline-derived CDR1 and CDR2 are MNHNY and SVGAGI (reference sequence). Deletions cut 5 bases from V and 1 base from J, with 11 bases between. In DNA, the CDR3 is TGTGCCAGCAGTCTAAGCGCCGCCCAAGAGACCCAGTACTTC. Protein product: CASSLSAAQETQYF.